Sequencing of this T cell receptor (beta chain) was carried out in a study of blood T cell repertoires in COVID-19. At the level of the study: Spain, Italy and the United States supplied samples that represented acute and convalescent COVID-19. The analysed material was cDNA or gDNA that came from T cells, B-cell-depleted T cells, or PBMCs.

Per the original data handling: Quantification of nucleated cells was approximated via reference gene primer amplification. The repertoire was sequenced with immunoSEQ multiplex PCR; TCRdb's copy has only in-frame clones and lacks some. V, J and clone size were drawn from that table, and D and trimming were deduced from the DNA. The top ten hold approximately 6.6% of the sample, which has about 66,000 clones, 70% to 90% seen once. Trimming took off 5 bases at V and 0 bases at J, with 11 bases between the two ends. The length of the CDR3 is 15 residues. CDR1 is MNHEY, CDR2 SVGAGI, per germline. The TCR originated in a man aged 45 to 65 with active COVID-19. Sequencing used peripheral blood. This chain joins TRBV6-5 and TRBJ1-5; D might be TRBD1 (6 bases). The CDR3 sequence: CASSRGQHSNQPQHF. CDR3 in DNA: TGTGCCAGCAGTCGCGGACAGCATAGCAATCAGCCCCAGCATTTT.